These 17 T cell receptor beta chains share one sample of origin, sequenced in a study of T-cell reconstitution after alpha-beta-depleted transplantation in children. Molecular barcoding with unique molecular identifiers was used for the TCRbeta library. TCRdb redid the calling of the PCR reads with MiXCR, one entry per CDR3 protein. The sample yields some 500,000 distinct CDR3 sequences, around 19% seen once. Source: PBMCs from the stem cell graft donor, taken from the stem cell graft. These receptors all stem from a human donor who donated a stem cell graft to a child with acute lymphoblastic leukemia.

The J gene is TRBJ1-5, the V gene TRBV4-1; D may be TRBD1 (6 bases). Germline loops: CDR1 MGHRA, CDR2 YSYEKL. The CDR3 runs 14 residues. V was trimmed by 5 bases and J by 4 bases, leaving 12 bases between them. Here the CDR3 reads CASSALQGNQPQHF. The CDR3 region has the DNA TGCGCCAGCAGCGCTCTCCAGGGGAATCAGCCCCAGCATTTT.

The rearrangement joins TRBV20-1 to TRBJ2-2, with TRBD2 identical over 9 bases. The CDR3 consists of 15 residues. Trimming took 1 base from V and 7 from J; bases not matched to a gene: 7. The germline gives CDR1 DFQATT, CDR2 SNEGSKA (reference sequence). CDR3 region: CSARVLAGSGGELFF. DNA for the CDR3: TGCAGTGCTAGAGTCCTAGCGGGATCAGGCGGGGAGCTGTTTTTT.

This clonotype was seen more than once but under ten times. V gene TRBV5-1 combines with J gene TRBJ2-2, with TRBD1 matching over 8 bases. The germline CDR1 and CDR2 sequences are SGHRS and YFSETQ. The length of the CDR3 is 15 residues. Trimming removed 5 bases from V and 4 bases from J; junction bases left unmatched: 7. In DNA form, the CDR3 reads TGCGCCAGCAGGATTACGACAGGGGTCACCGGGGAGCTGTTTTTT. This encodes CASRITTGVTGELFF.

The V and J genes are TRBV5-1 and TRBJ2-2, with TRBD2 identical over 7 bases. Germline V gene sequence: CDR1 SGHRS, CDR2 YFSETQ. The CDR3 is made up of 16 amino acids. The V segment lost 0 bases and the J segment 2 bases; nucleotides outside the gene matches: 4. The CDR3 spells CASSLDGTTNTGELFF. CDR3 coding DNA: TGCGCCAGCAGCTTGGATGGGACTACCAACACCGGGGAGCTGTTTTTT.

This clonotype qualifies as medium-sized (0.01 to 0.1%). This CDR3 is CSAPLGQQETQYF. CDR3 nucleotides: TGCAGTGCTCCCCTAGGACAGCAAGAGACCCAGTACTTC. The V gene is TRBV20-1, the J gene TRBJ2-5; a possible D gene is TRBD1 (6 bases). Trimming stripped 5 bases from V and 2 bases from J, with 12 bases between. From germline, CDR1 is DFQATT and CDR2 SNEGSKA (reference sequence). This CDR3 has 13 residues.

The rearrangement links TRBV7-6 to TRBJ2-3; D is unresolved. Trimming shortened V by 2 bases and J by 4 bases, and 10 bases separated the two germline ends. CDR1 is SGHVS, CDR2 FNYEAQ, per germline. The CDR3 has 14 amino acids. The CDR3 DNA sequence: TGTGCCAGCAGCTTAATGAGTGGCGCAGATACGCAGTATTTT. This translates into CASSLMSGADTQYF.

The gene calls are TRBV10-2 and TRBJ2-1; 7 bases line up with TRBD2. Germline CDR1 reads WSHSY; CDR2 reads SAAADI. CDR3 length: 15 amino acids. Germline trimming cut 4 bases from V and 6 bases from J; bases unmatched to any gene: 9. The DNA for the CDR3 is TGCGCCAGCAGTGTAGCGGGCCAGAATGTCAATGAGCAGTTCTTC. Translating gives CASSVAGQNVNEQFF.

This clonotype was picked up a small number of times. The J gene is TRBJ1-3, the V gene TRBV7-6; weak D call: TRBD1 (5 bases). V lost 5 bases and J 0 bases, leaving 14 bases between the germline ends. Germline-derived CDR1 and CDR2 are SGHVS and FNYEAQ. The CDR3 loop spans 16 amino acids. The CDR3 reads CASSPDPGNSGNTIYF. CDR3 nucleotide sequence: TGTGCCAGCAGCCCGGACCCAGGGAACTCTGGAAACACCATATATTTT.

The chain links TRBV2 to TRBJ2-1; D uncertain. CDR3 length: 11 amino acids. Trimming shortened V by 5 bases and J by 10 bases, and 9 bases separated the two germline ends. Germline values: CDR1 SNHLY, CDR2 FYNNEI. CDR3 bases: TGTGCCAGCAGTCCCCAACGAGAGCAGTTCTTC. Encoded protein: CASSPQREQFF.

There are a few counts of this clonotype. This sequence joins TRBV3-1 and TRBJ2-6; tentative D call: TRBD2 (5 bases). This CDR3 has 18 residues. From germline, CDR1 is LGHDT and CDR2 YNNKEL (reference sequence). V lost 0 bases and J 0 bases, leaving 12 bases between the germline ends. CDR3 in DNA: TGTGCCAGCAGCCAAGAAGGTCGGGGTCCCTCTGGGGCCAACGTCCTGACTTTC. Its protein product is CASSQEGRGPSGANVLTF.

This clonotype occurred a few times. J is TRBJ2-3 and V is TRBV6-4, with D unclear. Germline lookup yields CDR1 MRHNA and CDR2 SNTAGT. The CDR3 consists of 15 residues. V dropped 0 bases and J dropped 0 bases, with 7 bases sitting between them. In DNA form, the CDR3 reads TGTGCCAGCAGTGACTCGAGAGATAGCACAGATACGCAGTATTTT. Protein sequence: CASSDSRDSTDTQYF.

The chain has TRBV12-3 or TRBV12-4 and TRBJ2-1; perhaps TRBD2 as D (6 bases). Trimming stripped 5 bases from V and 5 bases from J, with 13 bases between. The CDR3 is 14 amino acids. The DNA for the CDR3 is TGTGCCAGCAGTCACCGGGACTTCGACAATGAGCAGTTCTTC. This translates into CASSHRDFDNEQFF.

This sequence joins TRBV29-1 and TRBJ2-1; a weak D match, TRBD1 (5 bases). The germline CDR1 and CDR2 sequences are SQVTM and ANQGSEA. V was cut by 3 bases and J by 15 bases, with 12 bases left in between. This CDR3 is 10 amino acids long. This chain's CDR3 is CSVDGRAPFF. CDR3 DNA sequence: TGCAGCGTTGATGGCAGGGCCCCGTTCTTC.

The CDR3, as DNA: TGTGCCAGCAGTTTAGAGGTGACTAGCGTTGGCGGGGAGCTGTTTTTT. It codes for CASSLEVTSVGGELFF. The gene calls are TRBV12-3 or TRBV12-4 and TRBJ2-2; 8 bases agree with TRBD2. This CDR3 is 16 amino acids long. Unmatched junction bases numbered 8, after V lost 1 base and J lost 7 bases.

This clonotype has a handful of counts. V and J are TRBV29-1 and TRBJ2-2; weak D call: TRBD2 (5 bases). CDR1 and CDR2 (germline): SQVTM, ANQGSEA. Trimming cost V 3 bases and J 1 base, with 12 bases left between them. The CDR3 extends over 15 amino acids. CDR3 sequence reads: CSVELGSKNTGELFF. The CDR3 DNA reads as TGCAGCGTTGAGTTGGGGAGCAAGAACACCGGGGAGCTGTTTTTT.

This clonotype was counted at least ten times. This sequence joins TRBV12-3 or TRBV12-4 and TRBJ2-1, with D uncertain. The CDR3 has 15 residues. The V and J ends lost 0 bases and 0 bases respectively, with 6 bases between them. The CDR3 nucleotides read TGTGCCAGCAGTTTAGCGGCCAGCTCCTACAATGAGCAGTTCTTC. It encodes CASSLAASSYNEQFF.

This clonotype was seen a few times. The chain uses TRBV7-8 and TRBJ1-5, with a weak D call TRBD1 (5 bases). Trimming removed 3 bases from V and 10 bases from J, with 10 bases in between. CDR1 is SGHVS and CDR2 is FQNEAQ in the germline V gene. CDR3 length: 12 amino acids. The chain's CDR3 is CASSLDTAPQHF. The CDR3 region has the DNA TGTGCCAGCAGCTTGGACACGGCCCCCCAGCATTTT.